The sequence of this T cell receptor beta chain was determined in a study of blood T cell repertoires in COVID-19. Across the study: Both acute and convalescent COVID-19 samples were obtained from the United States, Italy and Spain. PBMCs, B-cell-depleted T cells, or T cells provided the cDNA or gDNA that made up the material.

Study processing details: The assay estimated nucleated cells by amplifying reference gene primers. The repertoire was sequenced with immunoSEQ multiplex PCR; TCRdb's copy has only in-frame clones and lacks some. That table furnishes V, J and clone size, whereas the DNA furnished D and trimming. The repertoire holds approximately 15,000 clones, with 90% to 95% as singletons. The germline gives CDR1 SNHLY, CDR2 FYNNEI. Trimming removed 4 bases from V and 1 base from J, with 19 bases in between. This CDR3 region has 17 residues. The TCR comes from a man aged 55 to 70 with active COVID-19. The chain uses TRBV2 and TRBJ1-1, with D unclear. Sequenced material: peripheral blood. This chain's CDR3 is CASSVLANPPSNTEAFF. The CDR3 bases are TGTGCCAGCAGTGTTTTGGCAAATCCCCCCTCGAACACTGAAGCTTTCTTT.